This TCR beta chain was identified during a study of HIV-infected patients and healthy controls. The CDR3 extends over 16 amino acids. Germline V CDR1 and CDR2: LNHDA, SQIVND (reference sequence). V lost 3 bases, J lost 2 bases, and 15 bases lay in between. TCRdb re-called the 5' RACE reads with MiXCR, one entry per CDR3 protein. The data contain 60,000 to 75,000 distinct CDR3 sequences, about a sixth of them seen just once; the ten biggest clones take up approximately 5.3%. The chain is built from TRBV19 and TRBJ2-3, with D hard to call. This TCR was sampled from a human donor in good health. Material for sequencing was CD4+ T cells from blood. The CDR3 sequence is CASSIKGAPLTDTQYF. In nucleotides, the CDR3 is TGTGCCAGTAGTATCAAAGGTGCGCCTCTCACAGATACGCAGTATTTT.